One and the same sample provided the 10 T cell receptor beta chains below, sequenced in a study of untreated major depressive disorder. The method was immunoSEQ multiplex PCR; TCRdb's version includes in-frame clones alone and lacks a portion of them. Of just over 20,000 clones listed, 85% to 95% are singletons. The sample consisted of CD4+ T cells from PBMCs. The receptors were sampled from a man aged 25 to 45 in good health.

The V and J genes are TRBV9 and TRBJ1-3; D is possibly TRBD1 (5 bases). The germline V and J ends were trimmed by 0 bases and 0 bases, with 10 bases remaining between them. The CDR3 has 16 amino acids. Germline V gives CDR1 SGDLS, CDR2 YYNGEE. The CDR3 sequence is CASSVGQWSSGNTIYF. CDR3 nucleotide sequence: TGTGCCAGCAGCGTAGGACAGTGGAGCTCTGGAAACACCATATATTTT.

The chain combines TRBV28 with TRBJ1-5; D remains unclear. Trimming cost V 5 bases and J 15 bases, with 17 bases left between them. The V gene's germline CDR1 is MDHEN and CDR2 SYDVKM. The CDR3 is 12 residues long. In DNA form, the CDR3 reads TGTGCCAGCAGTATAGGAGAGAGAGCACGGCATTTT. Its protein is CASSIGERARHF. The full variable domain, completed using reference TRBV28 and TRBJ1-5, is DVKVTQSSRYLVKRTGEKVFLECVQDMDHENMFWYRQDPGLGLRLIYFSYDVKMKEKGDIPEGYSVSREKKERFSLILESASTNQTSMYLCASSIGERARHFGDGTRLSIL.

This rearrangement joins TRBV7-6 to TRBJ1-5; D may be TRBD1 (5 bases). V was trimmed by 1 base and J by 6 bases, leaving 13 bases between them. Germline V CDR1 and CDR2: SGHVS, FNYEAQ. The CDR3 loop spans 15 amino acids. CDR3 DNA sequence: TGTGCCAGCAGCTTAGAAGGGCAGGGTGGTCAGCCCCAGCATTTT. It translates to CASSLEGQGGQPQHF.

This clone was seen only once. The CDR3 protein is CARKSGTGEETQYF. CDR3 coding DNA: TGTGCCAGGAAATCCGGGACAGGGGAAGAGACCCAGTACTTC. The rearrangement uses TRBV2 and TRBJ2-5, with 10 bases aligning to TRBD1. The CDR3 totals 14 residues. The J segment lost 3 bases and the V segment lost 9 bases, leaving 7 bases of the junction unmatched. Germline loops: CDR1 SNHLY, CDR2 FYNNEI.

The chain couples TRBV7-2 to TRBJ2-1; 10 bases fit TRBD2. Trimming cost V 2 bases and J 4 bases; bases outside gene matches: 5. Germline CDR1 reads SGHTA; CDR2 reads FQGNSA. This CDR3 has 16 residues. CDR3 in amino acids: CASSLTSGRGYNEQFF. The CDR3 DNA reads TGTGCCAGCAGCTTAACAAGCGGGAGGGGTTACAATGAGCAGTTCTTC.

The CDR3 loop is CSGGGPAGEYGNEQFF. For the CDR3, the DNA is TGCAGCGGAGGGGGGCCAGCGGGAGAATACGGGAATGAGCAGTTCTTC. V and J are TRBV29-1 and TRBJ2-1; 8 bases line up with TRBD2. The CDR3 is 16 residues long. The germline V gene has CDR1 SQVTM and CDR2 ANQGSEA. Losses at the gene ends were 7 bases for V and 7 bases for J; bases not matched to a gene: 18.

The CDR3 bases are TGCGCCAGCAGCTATCCTCCAGGACAGGGCTCCTACGAGCAGTACTTC. Amino acid sequence: CASSYPPGQGSYEQYF. The chain carries TRBV5-1 and TRBJ2-7; TRBD1 matches at 8 bases. J lost 0 bases, V lost 3 bases, and 8 bases had no gene match. The CDR3 loop spans 16 amino acids. Germline loops: CDR1 SGHRS, CDR2 YFSETQ.

The chain uses TRBV6-1 and TRBJ1-4; no clear D gene. Germline V gene data show CDR1 as MNHNS and CDR2 as SASEGT. Trimming cost V 0 bases and J 12 bases, with 11 bases left between them. The length of the CDR3 is 13 residues. The CDR3 protein is CASSEAGPEELFF. The CDR3 nucleotides are TGTGCCAGCAGTGAAGCGGGCCCCGAGGAACTGTTTTTT.

This clone has more than one count but fewer than ten. The CDR3, as DNA: TGTGCCAGCAGCTCGCATCAGGGAGGGTGGGAAGCTTTCTTT. Translating it yields CASSSHQGGWEAFF. V and J are TRBV9 and TRBJ1-1; tentative D call: TRBD1 (5 bases). Trimming took off 4 bases at V and 8 bases at J, with 18 bases between the two ends. CDR3 length: 14 amino acids. Germline CDR1 reads SGDLS; CDR2 reads YYNGEE.

This clone occurred once. This sequence joins TRBV19 and TRBJ1-3; D possibly corresponds to TRBD1 (6 bases). Germline V CDR1 and CDR2: LNHDA, SQIVND (reference sequence). The CDR3 length is 17 residues. Trimming left V 3 bases short and J 0 bases short, with 15 bases between. The CDR3 region has the DNA TGTGCCAGTAGTATTTCTGGGGGCCTGCACTCTGGAAACACCATATATTTT. The encoded protein is CASSISGGLHSGNTIYF. The full variable domain, its missing parts supplied by reference TRBV19 and TRBJ1-3, is DGGITQSPKYLFRKEGQNVTLSCEQNLNHDAMYWYRQDPGQGLRLIYYSQIVNDFQKGDIAEGYSVSREKKESFPLTVTSAQKNPTAFYLCASSISGGLHSGNTIYFGEGSWLTVV.